This T cell receptor beta chain was sequenced in a study of blood T cell repertoires in COVID-19. The trim removed 5 bases at V and 3 bases at J, leaving 7 bases unmatched. CDR3 length: 16 amino acids. Germline V gene sequence: CDR1 SGHTA, CDR2 FQGNSA. Libraries were prepared by immunoSEQ multiplex PCR; TCRdb keeps only in-frame clonotypes and omits some of them. Found here are roughly 250,000 clones, more than 75% of them singletons; the top ten hold approximately 9.8%. Sample: peripheral blood. The chain uses TRBV7-2 and TRBJ2-3; 11 bases align to TRBD2. The TCR originated in a man aged 35 to 55 who had recovered from COVID-19. CDR3 coding DNA: TGTGCCAGCAGCCCGTTAGCGGGGGGGCAAACAGATACGCAGTATTTT. It encodes CASSPLAGGQTDTQYF. Based on the CDR3 plus reference TRBV7-2 and TRBJ2-3, the full variable domain is GAGVSQSPSNKVTEKGKDVELRCDPISGHTALYWYRQSLGQGLEFLIYFQGNSAPDKSGLPSDRFSAERTGGSVSTLTIQRTQQEDSAVYLCASSPLAGGQTDTQYFGPGTRLTVL.